Listed below are T cell receptor beta chains from one sample, sequenced in a study of T cell responses to AZD1222 COVID-19 vaccine. Measured with immunoSEQ multiplex PCR; TCRdb has only the in-frame clones, and not every one. The top ten clones hold about 4.6% of a sample with about 110,000 clones, 70% to 90% of them seen once. Here the sequenced sample was peripheral blood, taken 28 days after the second AZD1222 dose. The receptors shown here come from an adult who received the AZD1222 COVID-19 vaccine. Each CDR3 is given with its conserved first and last residue. D genes are given only for firm matches. Expanded clones get a size class; other rows say once, few or many, or leave the size out.

j_call clone_size v_call d_call cdr3_aa cdr3_nt
TRBJ1-1 - TRBV7-2 - CASSLGRGLEAAFF TGTGCCAGCAGCTTAGGGAGGGGCCTCGAGGCGGCTTTCTTT
TRBJ1-3 - TRBV7-9 TRBD1 CASSSGTDHSGNTIYF TGTGCCAGCAGCTCTGGGACAGACCACTCTGGAAACACCATATATTTT
TRBJ2-7 - TRBV7-3 - CASSPTKLGEQYF TGTGCCAGCAGCCCGACAAAACTAGGCGAGCAGTACTTC
TRBJ1-1 - TRBV19 - CASSRQQGQTEAFF TGTGCCAGTAGCAGACAACAGGGCCAAACTGAAGCTTTCTTT
TRBJ2-1 - TRBV24-1 - CATSEGQFNEQFF TGTGCCACCAGTGAAGGACAGTTCAATGAGCAGTTCTTC
TRBJ1-2 - TRBV2 - CASNSYGYTF TGTGCCAGCAACTCCTATGGCTACACCTTC
TRBJ2-3 - TRBV28 - CASSLGAAGETDTQYF TGTGCCAGCAGTTTAGGGGCGGCAGGGGAAACAGATACGCAGTATTTT
TRBJ1-4 few TRBV30 - CAWSLKDRLRTNEKLFF TGTGCCTGGAGTCTAAAAGACAGGCTTCGAACTAATGAAAAACTGTTTTTT
TRBJ2-3 few TRBV9 - CASSVNTDTDTQYF TGTGCCAGCAGCGTAAACACAGACACAGATACGCAGTATTTT
TRBJ2-5 - TRBV18 TRBD2 CASSPRLAGGKETQYF TGTGCCAGCTCACCACGACTAGCGGGGGGGAAAGAGACCCAGTACTTC
TRBJ2-2 - TRBV9 - CASSGRTNTGELFF TGTGCCAGCAGCGGGAGAACGAACACCGGGGAGCTGTTTTTT
TRBJ2-6 - TRBV11-3 - CASSSGANVLTF TGTGCCAGCAGCTCTGGGGCCAACGTCCTGACTTTC
TRBJ1-1 once TRBV15 TRBD1 CATSKGGARMNTEAFF TGTGCCACCAGTAAAGGGGGCGCGAGAATGAACACTGAAGCTTTCTTT
TRBJ1-5 - TRBV3-1/TRBV3-2 - CASSQAGPSSNQPQHF TGTGCCAGCAGCCAGGCGGGACCCTCTAGCAATCAGCCCCAGCATTTT
TRBJ1-6 - TRBV6-5 - CASSTTAIHNSPLHF TGTGCCAGCAGTACGACAGCAATTCATAATTCACCCCTCCACTTT
TRBJ2-2 - TRBV30 - CAWSRPQNYHRELFF TGTGCCTGGAGTCGACCCCAAAACTACCACCGCGAGCTGTTTTTT
TRBJ2-3 - TRBV7-3 - CASSFLGGPTDTQYF TGTGCCAGCAGCTTTCTCGGGGGGCCCACAGATACGCAGTATTTT
TRBJ2-7 few TRBV6-1 - CASSEARGMDEQYF TGTGCCAGCAGTGAAGCGAGGGGAATGGACGAGCAGTACTTC
TRBJ2-3 - TRBV6-2/TRBV6-3 TRBD2 CASSPGLAVDTQYF TGTGCCAGCAGCCCGGGACTAGCGGTAGATACGCAGTATTTT